This T cell receptor (beta chain) was retrieved from a study of blood T cells in healthy people across ages. The V end lost 4 bases, the J end lost 4 bases, and 5 bases lay between the germline ends. The CDR3 is 11 residues long. The germline CDR1 and CDR2 sequences are SGHRS and YFSETQ. Whole-study results and caveats: Possibly, changes in expanded clonotypes were confounded because donor CMV status was unknown.

The use of a sample-barcoded 5' primer and a J-beta primer mix characterized a second PCR of roughly 6 to 11 cycles. From the 5' RACE reads, TCRdb called clonotypes with MiXCR, one entry per CDR3 protein. The data contain nearly 800,000 distinct CDR3 sequences, more than 55% of them singletons. Concerning this clonotype itself: Antigen unknown.

Sequenced input: blood. V usage is TRBV5-1 and J usage is TRBJ2-5, with unresolved D. This clonotype was sampled from a man aged 35-49 years in good health. The CDR3 is CASSDVETQYF. The CDR3 DNA follows: TGCGCCAGCAGCGATGTAGAGACCCAGTACTTC. Variable domain in full (rest from reference TRBV5-1 and TRBJ2-5): KAGVTQTPRYLIKTRGQQVTLSCSPISGHRSVSWYQQTPGQGLQFLFEYFSETQRNKGNFPGRFSGRQFSNSRSEMNVSTLELGDSALYLCASSDVETQYFGPGTRLLVL.